This record looks at one T cell receptor beta chain sequence and its context. Its antigen has not been determined. No qualities accompany the bases; no much larger clone lies one base away. Additional DNA sequences in this sample encode the identical CDR3. The data belong to a study of cytomegalovirus exposure and HLA in healthy donors (dated by TCRdb to about 2017). Describing the broader study: An earlier analysis of 550 to 700 of the donors reported about 250 Gb of sequence data and more than 90 million unique TCR beta sequences from about 200 million T cells. Roughly 300 gigabases of sequencing data and 70 million to 95 million unique TCR sequences made up an early release that covered under 750 HLA-typed donors. Of the roughly 400 genotyped donors, approximately 82% fell in the genetic ancestry cluster associated with self-reported Caucasian donors. The study aimed to test whether signatures of past pathogen exposure could be identified by cataloging public T cell receptors. The study used immunosequencing to profile the T cell repertoires of around 600 subjects and linked those repertoires to cytomegalovirus serostatus. Besides the first cohort of roughly 660 subjects, a separate validation cohort made up of over 95 different subjects was used. To predict cytomegalovirus infection status, the study combined high-throughput TCR immunosequencing, statistical association of individual TCRs with disease status, and machine learning. To study patterns of TCR occurrence, a later analysis re-analyzed previously published TCR beta repertoires from around 700 donors and added high-resolution HLA genotyping. The later analysis used no new phenotypic data to find candidate immune exposures, relying instead on TCR beta sequences and their occurrence across donors. An earlier analysis of some 500 of the donors applied high-throughput TCR beta sequencing to assess whether each TCR beta V gene segment acted as functional or pseudogenic. Alongside the repertoire data, information on donor age, sex, ethnicity and CMV serostatus was compiled. A later genetic analysis took genome-wide SNP genotypes for about three fifths of the roughly 700 donors and used that subset as a discovery cohort. Every discovery cohort repertoire had been produced on one sequencing platform. HLA typing covered class I and class II loci at four-digit resolution. Typing coverage differed by locus: A, B, C, DRB1 and DQB1 were typed in about 620-630 donors, DQA1 in about 500, DPA1 in 600 to 610, and DPB1 in 450 to 490. Four to six DR-DQ haplotypes were handled as single units for association and clustering, since linkage in the cohort was strong. Across some 400 genotyped donors of the cohort, an average of approximately 240,000 unique TCR beta nucleotide sequences per donor were sequenced, and about a sixth of those sequences were non-productive.

The CDR3 runs 13 amino acids, cysteine and phenylalanine included. The read is trimmed to its CDR3 DNA, 39 bases read in frame from base 1. CDR1 and CDR2 (SEHNR, FQNEAQ) derive from the germline V gene (reference sequence). V lost 2 bases and J lost 1 base; the stretch between them is 4 bases long. Study-level results and caveats: In vitro tests confirmed that a few of the cytomegalovirus-associated TCR beta chains recognize cytomegalovirus antigens. It was suggested by the authors that the approach could potentially be generalized to other disease states and immunological phenotypes. In a later analysis, about 16,000 TCR beta sequences were associated with specific HLA alleles at a false discovery rate of 0.05. The study gave a list of some 150 TCR beta chains associated with cytomegalovirus. Compared with the 666-donor mean, donors in an Asian-associated ancestry cluster had fewer N-insertions in productive TCRs, according to a later genetic analysis. In a later analysis, the rate of TCR association differed among HLA loci, with DRB1 alleles having the most associated TCRs and HLA-C alleles having the fewest. Cytomegalovirus status was reported to be diagnosed by the classifier with high specificity and sensitivity in both the original and validation cohorts. Correlated functional status among segregating V segments might be attributable to linkage disequilibrium, but an unknown experimental factor could not be ruled out. A further reported finding was that TCR beta sequences accurately predicted the HLA-A and HLA-B alleles for most subjects in the first cohort. Because counts were too low, 15 to 20 rarely observed V segments, including chromosome 9 orphons, were left out of the earlier analysis of some 600 of the donors. In a later genetic analysis, a missense DCLRE1C variant was associated with V-gene and J-gene trimming of TCR beta chains, and the association was replicated in an independent cohort. In a later analysis, most CMV-associated TCR beta chains were found to appear HLA-restricted, with HLA associations seemingly driven largely by CMV exposure. The sequencing pipeline was judged likely to have produced a cluster of highly shared sequence variants as a technical artifact. This cohort had only TCR beta chains sequenced, and the lack of alpha or paired-chain data limited which features could be detected. The only immune exposure information available for the cohort was CMV serostatus. Most TCR sequences were seen in very few donors, while some public TCRs were found in many individuals. The presence/absence analyses assumed that sequencing depth was roughly uniform across donors, and that assumption may not be true. Some IMGT-functional V segments, including TRBV6-2 and TRBV6-3, could not be told apart with the 87-base-pair reads, so those segments were excluded. In a later analysis, several top co-occurrence clusters were reported to appear linked to parvovirus B19, influenza, CMV and Epstein-Barr virus. HLA typing was unavailable for some donors at each locus, so association tests used only the typed subset. Compared with equally common non-associated chains, HLA-associated TCR beta chains in a later analysis were more clonally expanded and had lower generation probabilities. When HLA alleles, especially DR and DQ, strongly co-occurred, attributing TCR associations to individual alleles was difficult. Broadly in line with IMGT annotations, most TCR beta V segments showed up in productive rearrangements about 87% or about 30% of the time in an earlier analysis of around 600 of the donors.

Preparation of the library involved the immunoSEQ multiplex PCR assay. A mixture of 60 forward primers for TCR Vbeta segments and 13 reverse primers for TCR Jbeta segments was used in the multiplex PCR. The CDR3 region of rearranged TCR beta genes was amplified from genomic DNA with a multiplex PCR assay. On the Illumina HiSeq System, the amplified TCR beta libraries were sequenced as 87-base-pair reads. For the original study's pipeline: In a later analysis, tens of millions of unique TCR beta chains were counted across the roughly 700 repertoires, and roughly 10 million of these chains were shared by at least two donors. To remove PCR and sequencing errors, raw reads were error-corrected and collapsed into unique sequences using a nearest-neighbor algorithm that merged closely related sequences. V, D and J gene segments were assigned by aligning CDR3 sequences to IMGT reference sequences. For a sequence to be retained, a match of at least six nucleotides to both a V gene segment and a J gene segment was required. Rearrangements were classified as productive when the CDR3 lacked stop codons and remained in frame with V and J, and all other rearrangements were classified as non-productive. Following IMGT convention, CDR3 was defined as the stretch from the second conserved V-encoded cysteine up to the conserved J-encoded phenylalanine. In an earlier analysis of 550 to 650 of the donors, sequences lacking an unambiguous match to a single V gene segment were excluded. In an earlier analysis of some 590 of the donors, V segments were called functional above 56.7% productive rearrangements and were called segregating when the between-donor standard deviation exceeded 5%. A statistical classification framework was built to diagnose cytomegalovirus status from the catalog of TCR beta chain sequences. In a later analysis, TCR nucleotide sequences were compared against IMGT/GENE-DB human TR gene sequences so that V and J genes could be assigned. In a later analysis, CDR3 sequences and most-parsimonious VDJ recombination scenarios were assigned using the TCRdist pipeline. In a later analysis, each TCR beta chain was defined by its CDR3 amino acid sequence together with its V-gene family, and reads lacking a unique V-gene family were excluded. In a later analysis, 450 to 600 highly shared, low-generation-probability nucleotide sequences were removed to address suspected cross-contamination and a sequencing artifact. For each public chain, a later analysis derived a clonal expansion index from normalized ranks of inferred template counts within each repertoire. Generation probabilities in a later analysis came from a VDJ recombination model fitted to out-of-frame rearrangements, and those results were checked against IGoR. In a later analysis, hypergeometric tests were used to score TCR-TCR, TCR-HLA and TCR-CMV co-occurrence, with a repertoire-size bias correction applied to TCR pairs. A later analysis estimated false discovery rates by permuting HLA or CMV assignments 20 times. In a later analysis, co-occurring TCRs were grouped using DBSCAN, with TCRdist sequence similarity added in when clustering inside HLA-allele-positive subsets. For co-occurrence clustering, repertoires with fewer than 30,000 or more than 120,000 public chains were excluded, along with 4 to 6 repertoires with anomalous nucleotide sharing. TCRdb took over this immuneACCESS table, retaining in-frame rearrangements with V and J assigned. Such tables are incomplete; in checked studies, under half of the missing clones stem from an unresolved V gene, and the remainder is unexplained. The DNA was the basis for D and trimming; V, J and clone size are from that table. For this sample the table gives a few hundred thousand clones, of which 75% to 80% were detected only once. The ten largest clones represent 1.5% to 2% of the sample.

The cohort comprised some 680 healthy bone marrow donors. All cohort members were sampled while nominally healthy, although unrecorded immune exposures were likely present. The donor tested CMV seronegative and was one of the 352 seronegative cohort members. Every donor gave a peripheral blood sample, and the peripheral blood mononuclear cells from that sample were used for TCR beta sequencing. The Qiagen DNeasy Blood Extraction Kit was used to extract genomic DNA from the blood cell samples. Sequencing used PBMCs. The sequence was obtained from a man aged 18-30 years in good health and CMV-seronegative. The chain joins TRBV7-9 to TRBJ2-3, with no D gene named confidently. In nucleotide form, the sequence is TGTGCCAGCAGCTTACCCGGCACAGATACGCAGTATTTT. It specifies CASSLPGTDTQYF.